This is a list of T cell receptor beta chains from one sample in a study of regulatory T cells in long-lasting Graves disease. TCRdb processed the multiplex PCR reads anew with MiXCR; each CDR3 protein has one entry. The repertoire has under 300,000 distinct CDR3 sequences, 20% to 25% of them found once; the top ten carry around 14%. The source material was peripheral blood mononuclear cells (PBMCs), sampled at new diagnosis, from a patient treated with antithyroid drugs. These receptors all come from a female donor with Graves disease. Both conserved end residues are part of each CDR3. The D gene is left open where the match is weak. Clone size is shown for a subset of rows, as once, few, many or a class of expanded clone.

cdr3_aa cdr3_nt v_call d_call j_call clone_size
CASSRGSRNNEQFF TGTGCCAGCTCACGGGGATCAAGAAACAATGAGCAGTTCTTC TRBV18 - TRBJ2-1 many
CASSFGGTGPYEQYF TGTGCCAGCAGTTTCGGCGGGACAGGGCCCTACGAGCAGTACTTC TRBV12-3/TRBV12-4 TRBD1 TRBJ2-7 many
CASSLAGGKFF TGTGCCAGCAGCTTAGCGGGGGGGAAGTTCTTC TRBV7-2 TRBD2 TRBJ2-1 many
CASSSRTSGRTRSLDEQFF TGTGCCAGCAGTTCCCGGACTAGCGGGAGAACCAGAAGTTTGGATGAGCAGTTCTTC TRBV27 TRBD2 TRBJ2-1 many
CASSHGQGNQPQHF TGCGCCAGCAGCCACGGACAGGGCAATCAGCCCCAGCATTTT TRBV4-1 TRBD1 TRBJ1-5 -
CASSLEGGPYYEQYF TGTGCCAGCAGCCTTGAGGGGGGCCCCTACTACGAGCAGTACTTC TRBV7-8 - TRBJ2-7 many
CACAPDQRGARGGELFF TGTGCCTGCGCCCCGGATCAAAGGGGGGCGCGGGGCGGGGAGCTGTTTTTT TRBV6-1 - TRBJ2-2 -
CASSYTGSLQETQYF TGTGCCAGCAGCTATACGGGCAGCCTCCAAGAGACCCAGTACTTC TRBV5-6 - TRBJ2-5 few
CASSLGTARNEKLFF TGTGCCAGCAGCCTTGGGACAGCTCGTAATGAAAAACTGTTTTTT TRBV11-2 TRBD1 TRBJ1-4 few
CSARSNEQFF TGCAGTGCTAGAAGCAATGAGCAGTTCTTC TRBV20-1 - TRBJ2-1 few
CASSLGGSGSYNEQFF TGTGCCAGCAGCTTAGGGGGATCGGGGTCCTACAATGAGCAGTTCTTC TRBV7-3 - TRBJ2-1 -
CASSLVASEGAYGYTF TGTGCCAGCAGCTTAGTAGCGAGCGAGGGGGCCTATGGCTACACCTTC TRBV7-2 TRBD1 TRBJ1-2 many
CASSDSRGKQPQHF TGTGCCAGCAGTGATTCCAGGGGGAAACAGCCCCAGCATTTT TRBV6-2/TRBV6-3 TRBD1 TRBJ1-5 many
CASSIRLAGGPGVGFF TGTGCCAGCAGCATTCGACTAGCGGGAGGGCCCGGTGTTGGGTTCTTC TRBV11-2 TRBD2 TRBJ2-1 -
CASRPTSGGRYEQYF TGTGCCAGCCGGCCTACTAGCGGGGGCAGGTACGAGCAGTACTTC TRBV2 TRBD2 TRBJ2-7 -
CASSIASSRGAQYF TGTGCCAGCAGTATCGCCTCTAGCCGCGGAGCGCAGTATTTT TRBV28 - TRBJ2-3 -
CATSDLLAGGNTDTQYF TGTGCCACCAGTGATTTGCTAGCGGGGGGCAACACAGATACGCAGTATTTT TRBV24-1 TRBD2 TRBJ2-3 -
CASSHPFRPQHF TGTGCCAGCAGCCACCCGTTTCGGCCCCAGCATTTT TRBV3-2 - TRBJ1-5 many
CSARVPTNQETQYF TGCAGTGCTCGAGTCCCGACAAACCAAGAGACCCAGTACTTC TRBV20-1 - TRBJ2-5 -
CASSSGTGNTGELFF TGCGCCAGCAGCTCCGGGACAGGGAACACCGGGGAGCTGTTTTTT TRBV5-1 TRBD1 TRBJ2-2 many
CASSFGPRENTEAFF TGTGCCAGCAGCTTCGGACCGAGAGAGAACACTGAAGCTTTCTTT TRBV7-2 - TRBJ1-1 many
CASSLAGVQGVGEKLFF TGCGCCAGCAGCTTGGCCGGAGTACAGGGAGTTGGTGAAAAACTGTTTTTT TRBV5-1 - TRBJ1-4 few
CASGVQGYTGELFF TGTGCCAGCGGGGTGCAGGGCTACACCGGGGAGCTGTTTTTT TRBV6-1 - TRBJ2-2 few
CASTPPQGVSYEQYF TGTGCCAGCACACCACCCCAGGGCGTTTCCTACGAGCAGTACTTC TRBV18 - TRBJ2-7 -
CASSPSQTQGYTF TGTGCCAGCTCACCATCACAGACACAGGGCTACACCTTC TRBV18 - TRBJ1-2 many
CSAGLGLGGSQETQYF TGCAGTGCAGGCCTGGGACTAGGGGGATCTCAAGAGACCCAGTACTTC TRBV20-1 TRBD2 TRBJ2-5 many
CASSQLPSGRSTDTQYF TGTGCCAGCTCACAACTCCCCAGCGGGAGGTCCACAGATACGCAGTATTTT TRBV18 TRBD2 TRBJ2-3 -
CASTRANTGELFF TGTGCCAGCACACGAGCGAACACCGGGGAGCTGTTTTTT TRBV27 - TRBJ2-2 many
CASSQGEGGETQYF TGCGCCAGCAGCCAGGGGGAGGGCGGGGAGACCCAGTACTTC TRBV4-1 TRBD2 TRBJ2-5 few
CASAPYVGNYEQYF TGTGCCAGCGCGCCGTATGTAGGCAACTACGAGCAGTACTTC TRBV7-2 - TRBJ2-7 -
CASSYAGLAEHSTDTQYF TGTGCCAGCAGTTATGCGGGACTAGCGGAGCATAGCACAGATACGCAGTATTTT TRBV6-5 TRBD2 TRBJ2-3 many
CASSLLAGVTRYEQYF TGTGCCAGCAGTTTACTAGCGGGAGTTACCCGCTACGAGCAGTACTTC TRBV27 TRBD2 TRBJ2-7 many
CSARAGTYEQYF TGCAGTGCCCGGGCAGGTACCTACGAGCAGTACTTC TRBV20-1 - TRBJ2-7 many
CASSQVTSYEQYF TGCGCCAGCAGCCAAGTAACTAGCTACGAGCAGTACTTC TRBV4-1 - TRBJ2-7 few
CASSLDGGSTSYEQYF TGTGCCAGCAGCTTGGACGGGGGGAGTACCTCCTACGAGCAGTACTTC TRBV5-6 TRBD2 TRBJ2-7 many
CASSRGQGGFKAANYGYTF TGCGCCAGCAGCCGAGGACAGGGAGGTTTTAAAGCCGCTAACTATGGCTACACCTTC TRBV4-3 TRBD1 TRBJ1-2 few
CASSLLAGGRAEQYF TGTGCCAGCAGTCTCTTAGCGGGGGGGCGAGCCGAGCAGTACTTC TRBV6-1 TRBD2 TRBJ2-7 many
CASSLVIHNEQFF TGCGCCAGCAGCTTGGTGATACACAATGAGCAGTTCTTC TRBV5-1 - TRBJ2-1 many
CASSYAGSSDTQYF TGTGCCAGCAGTTACGCAGGATCCTCAGATACGCAGTATTTT TRBV6-5 - TRBJ2-3 many
CAILSGPTYGYTF TGTGCCATCCTGTCCGGGCCTACCTATGGCTACACCTTC TRBV3-2 - TRBJ1-2 many
CASSQDTPGTGIPYEQFF TGCGCCAGCAGCCAAGATACGCCCGGGACAGGGATACCCTATGAGCAGTTCTTC TRBV4-3 TRBD1 TRBJ2-1 many
CATGPSGYTF TGTGCCACAGGGCCAAGTGGCTACACCTTC TRBV30 - TRBJ1-2 many
CASSLATSGGAANTQYF TGTGCCAGCAGCTTAGCGACTAGCGGGGGGGCGGCAAATACGCAGTATTTT TRBV7-2 TRBD2 TRBJ2-3 many
CATSSGRLSGELFF TGTGCCACCAGTTCGGGACGGCTGTCCGGGGAGCTGTTTTTT TRBV24-1 - TRBJ2-2 -
CATPGTRPYGYTF TGTGCCACCCCAGGGACCCGTCCCTATGGCTACACCTTC TRBV28 - TRBJ1-2 many
CASSRATNYGYTF TGTGCCAGCAGCCGGGCAACTAACTATGGCTACACCTTC TRBV6-1 - TRBJ1-2 many
CASSVDSSGANVLTF TGTGCCAGCAGCGTTGACAGTTCTGGGGCCAACGTCCTGACTTTC TRBV9 - TRBJ2-6 -
CAHRTGPYNEQFF TGTGCCCATAGGACAGGGCCCTACAATGAGCAGTTCTTC TRBV30 TRBD1 TRBJ2-1 many
CASSLGRSYTGELFF TGTGCCAGCAGCTTGGGCAGGAGTTACACCGGGGAGCTGTTTTTT TRBV5-6 - TRBJ2-2 -
CAWSWGGSSTDTQYF TGTGCCTGGAGTTGGGGCGGATCTAGCACAGATACGCAGTATTTT TRBV30 - TRBJ2-3 many